The T cell receptor beta chain described here comes from a study of blood T cell repertoires in COVID-19. Trimming left V 6 bases short and J 5 bases short, with 20 bases between. This CDR3 spans 16 amino acids. The germline gives CDR1 SEHNR, CDR2 FQNEAQ (reference sequence). Measured with immunoSEQ multiplex PCR; TCRdb has only the in-frame clones, and not every one. The sample records 400,000 to 500,000 clones, 70% to 90% being singletons. This clone was detected once. Sequenced: PBMCs or T cells enriched from blood (not recorded which). The chain carries TRBV7-9 and TRBJ1-5, with D possibly matching TRBD1 (5 bases). The clonotype was recovered from a woman aged 18-29 years who had been exposed to COVID-19. In DNA form, the CDR3 reads TGTGCCAGCAGTTTTTCACGGGGGTCGGTGCATCAGCCCCAGCATTTT. It specifies CASSFSRGSVHQPQHF.